The 9 T cell receptor beta chains reported below all come from one sample, sequenced in a study of Ad26.COV2.S vaccination and SARS-CoV-2 variants. Clones were sequenced by immunoSEQ multiplex PCR, and TCRdb holds only the in-frame ones, with some missing. Altogether about 460,000 clones are present, roughly nine tenths being singletons, with the ten largest covering over 1.5%. Treatment in this sample: over 15 received Ad26.COV2.S at low or high dose, single or two shots; about 5 received placebo; per-sample allocation not given. Sampling took place 63 days after the first vaccine or placebo injection. Sequences were derived from peripheral blood, sampled in a trial of Ad26.COV2.S vaccine versus placebo. The receptors were gathered from a person between 18 and 65 years old who received the Ad26.COV2.S COVID-19 vaccine or a placebo.

The table lists this clone with a count of one. The chain links TRBV15 to TRBJ1-1; D gene ambiguous. V dropped 3 bases and J dropped 6 bases, with 14 bases sitting between them. The CDR3 length is 14 residues. Germline V gene data show CDR1 as LNHNV and CDR2 as YYDKDF (reference sequence). The CDR3 region is CATSRQTAASEAFF. DNA of the CDR3: TGTGCCACCAGCAGGCAAACCGCGGCATCTGAAGCTTTCTTT.

The CDR3 bases are TGTGCCAGCAGCTTAAAGGGGCTAGCGCCCGGGGAGCTGTTTTTT. It codes for CASSLKGLAPGELFF. The chain links TRBV7-3 to TRBJ2-2; maybe TRBD2 (6 bases). The ends were cut back, 1 base at V and 6 bases at J, with 12 bases in the middle. CDR1 and CDR2 (germline): SGHTA, FQGTGA. This CDR3 spans 15 amino acids.

This clone was observed a single time. Other DNA variants within this sample encode the same CDR3. This chain links TRBV5-1 with TRBJ2-3; TRBD2 agrees at 7 bases. This CDR3 has 15 residues. The V gene end was trimmed by 0 bases and the J gene end by 3 bases; junction bases not matched to a gene: 4. The germline gives CDR1 SGHRS, CDR2 YFSETQ. CDR3 region: CASSLGQGGTDTQYF. The CDR3 DNA reads as TGCGCCAGCAGCTTGGGGCAGGGAGGGACAGATACGCAGTATTTT.

The chain has TRBV25-1 and TRBJ2-7, with a weak D call TRBD1 (5 bases). This CDR3 spans 14 amino acids. V was shortened by 5 bases and J by 6 bases, with 17 bases between the two germline ends. Germline V lookup: CDR1 MGHDK, CDR2 SYGVNS. CDR3 nucleotide sequence: TGTGCCAGCAGTAGTTTGGACAACCAGGTCGAGCAGTACTTC. Translation: CASSSLDNQVEQYF.

This chain links TRBV9 with TRBJ2-1; 9 bases map to TRBD2. The trim removed 6 bases at V and 8 bases at J, leaving 12 bases unmatched. In germline, CDR1 is SGDLS, CDR2 YYNGEE. There are 15 residues in the CDR3. The chain's CDR3 is CASNGASGRRDEQFF. CDR3 coding DNA: TGTGCCAGCAACGGAGCGAGCGGGAGGAGGGATGAGCAGTTCTTC.

The J gene is TRBJ1-5, the V gene TRBV2, with D tentatively TRBD1 (5 bases). The CDR3 length is 15 residues. Germline V lookup: CDR1 SNHLY, CDR2 FYNNEI. The V end was cut by 8 bases, the J end by 0 bases, with 14 bases between. The CDR3 sequence: CASGPGTYSNQPQHF. The DNA for the CDR3 is TGTGCCAGCGGTCCCGGGACGTATAGCAATCAGCCCCAGCATTTT.

The rearrangement links TRBV28 to TRBJ2-2; 8 nucleotides line up with TRBD1. Germline V gives CDR1 MDHEN, CDR2 SYDVKM. Trimming cost V 2 bases and J 4 bases; bases outside gene matches: 12. CDR3 length equals 18 residues. The chain's CDR3 is CASSLGGAGTGATGELFF. The CDR3 DNA reads TGTGCCAGCAGTTTAGGTGGAGCCGGGACAGGAGCCACCGGGGAGCTGTTTTTT.

To note about this clone: At one of its ends the junction is not consistent with the germline gene, which may arise from a read error. This chain links TRBV6-4 with TRBJ2-7; D is unresolved. Germline CDR1 reads MRHNA; CDR2 reads SNTAGT. This CDR3 is built from 9 residues. The CDR3 here is CASSEYTPF. In nucleotides, the CDR3 is TGTGCCAGCAGTGAGTACACACCATTC.

The chain recombines TRBV7-9 with TRBJ2-7; possibly TRBD2 for D (7 bases). The CDR3 consists of 14 residues. Germline CDR1 is SEHNR and CDR2 is FQNEAQ (reference sequence). The V end lost 5 bases, the J end lost 4 bases, and 15 bases lay between the germline ends. The CDR3 here is CASSEGGTGYEQYF. For the CDR3, the DNA is TGTGCCAGCAGCGAGGGGGGGACCGGATACGAGCAGTACTTC.